Each of the 5 T cell receptor beta chains below was sequenced from the same sample in a study of shared clonotypes between healthy human individuals. Only in-frame clones appear in the TCRdb table, and some are missing; sequencing was by immunoSEQ multiplex PCR. The sample records around 510,000 clones, approximately 95% being singletons. The specimen was naive CD4+ T cells sorted from blood. Subset noted: CD45RA+ positively selected. All receptors derive from a woman aged 25 to 39 in good health.

This rearrangement joins TRBV2 to TRBJ1-4; 7 bases are shared with TRBD1. V shed 10 bases, J shed 2 bases, and the junction held 13 bases outside the gene matches. The germline gives CDR1 SNHLY, CDR2 FYNNEI. This CDR3 is 16 amino acids long. The CDR3 DNA follows: TGTGCCACCCTCGGGAGGGGGCTGTCGACTAATGAAAAACTGTTTTTT. Translated, it gives CATLGRGLSTNEKLFF. The full variable domain, completed using reference TRBV2 and TRBJ1-4, is EPEVTQTPSHQVTQMGQEVILRCVPISNHLYFYWYRQILGQKVEFLVSFYNNEISEKSEIFDDQFSVERPDGSNFTLKIRSTKLEDSAMYFCATLGRGLSTNEKLFFGSGTQLSVL.

This chain uses TRBV5-1 with TRBJ2-1; the match to TRBD2 covers 11 bases. This CDR3 is built from 15 residues. Germline CDR1 is SGHRS and CDR2 is YFSETQ. Trimming took 5 bases from V and 8 from J; bases not matched to a gene: 9. CDR3 nucleotide sequence: TGCGCCAGCAGACGACTAGCGGGACCCCCCCATGAGCAGTTCTTC. It encodes CASRRLAGPPHEQFF.

The gene calls are TRBV15 and TRBJ2-6, with 9 nucleotides matching TRBD1. The CDR3 consists of 17 residues. J was trimmed by 4 bases and V by 2 bases; bases with no gene match: 6. Germline CDR1 reads LNHNV; CDR2 reads YYDKDF (reference sequence). The CDR3 bases are TGTGCCACCAGCAGAAAACAGGGGGCTGCGGGGGCCAACGTCCTGACTTTC. Its translation: CATSRKQGAAGANVLTF.

The chain recombines TRBV19 with TRBJ1-1, with 11 nucleotides matching TRBD1. The germline V gene has CDR1 LNHDA and CDR2 SQIVND (reference sequence). J was trimmed by 4 bases and V by 7 bases; bases with no gene match: 8. The CDR3 consists of 15 residues. The CDR3 reads CASIAGTGGFTEAFF. The CDR3 region has the DNA TGTGCCAGTATCGCCGGGACAGGGGGTTTCACTGAAGCTTTCTTT.

V usage is TRBV9 and J usage is TRBJ2-7; D ambiguous. This CDR3 contains 14 residues. Trimming removed 0 bases from V and 0 bases from J, with 7 bases in between. Germline CDR1 SGDLS, CDR2 YYNGEE. DNA for the CDR3: TGTGCCAGCAGCGTAGCGGTTACCTCCTACGAGCAGTACTTC. Amino acids: CASSVAVTSYEQYF.